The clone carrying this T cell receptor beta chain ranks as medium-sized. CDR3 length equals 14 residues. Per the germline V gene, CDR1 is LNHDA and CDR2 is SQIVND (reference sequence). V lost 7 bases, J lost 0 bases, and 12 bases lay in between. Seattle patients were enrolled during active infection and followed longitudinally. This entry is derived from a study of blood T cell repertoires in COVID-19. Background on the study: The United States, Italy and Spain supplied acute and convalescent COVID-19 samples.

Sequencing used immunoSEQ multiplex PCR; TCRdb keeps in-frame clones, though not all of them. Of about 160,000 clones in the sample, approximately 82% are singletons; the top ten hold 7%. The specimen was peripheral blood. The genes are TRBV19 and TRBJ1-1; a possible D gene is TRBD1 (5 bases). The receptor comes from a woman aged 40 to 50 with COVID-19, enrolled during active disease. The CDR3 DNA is TGTGCCAGTACCCCCGGGGGGATGAACACTGAAGCTTTCTTT. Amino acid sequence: CASTPGGMNTEAFF.